This T cell receptor beta chain appears in the sequencing data of a study of blood T cell repertoires in COVID-19. Study context: Samples representing acute and convalescent COVID-19 were sourced from the United States, Italy and Spain. T cells, B-cell-depleted T cells, or PBMCs supplied cDNA or gDNA.

The length of the CDR3 is 14 residues. The germline V gene has CDR1 GTSNPN and CDR2 SVGIG (reference sequence). The junction had 6 bases not matched to a gene; V was cut back by 1 base and J by 4 bases. Original data processing: It was from reference gene primer amplification that nucleated cell counts were estimated. Profiling relied on immunoSEQ multiplex PCR, and the TCRdb table lists in-frame clones only, not all of them. The DNA gave D and trimming, while V, J and clone size come from that table. Of some 200,000 clones listed, over 60% are singletons. The clonotype was recovered from a woman aged 70-85 years with acute or convalescent COVID-19. The rearrangement uses TRBV30 and TRBJ2-5, with TRBD2 identical over 7 bases. The sequencing sample was made of peripheral blood. The CDR3 coding sequence is TGTGCCTGGAGTGGCAGCGGGGCTGGAGAGACCCAGTACTTC. It is translated as CAWSGSGAGETQYF.